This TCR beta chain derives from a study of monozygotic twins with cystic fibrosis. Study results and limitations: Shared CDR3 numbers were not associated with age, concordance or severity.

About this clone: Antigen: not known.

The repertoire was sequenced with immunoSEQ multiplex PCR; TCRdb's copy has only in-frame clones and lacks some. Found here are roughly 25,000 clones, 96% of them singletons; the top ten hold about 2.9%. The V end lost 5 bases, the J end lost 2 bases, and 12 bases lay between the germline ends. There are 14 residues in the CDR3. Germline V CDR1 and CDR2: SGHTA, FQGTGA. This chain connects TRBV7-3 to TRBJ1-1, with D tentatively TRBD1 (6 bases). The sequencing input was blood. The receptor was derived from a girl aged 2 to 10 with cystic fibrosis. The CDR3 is CASSTDRTNTEAFF. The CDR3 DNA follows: TGTGCCAGCAGCACCGACAGGACCAACACTGAAGCTTTCTTT. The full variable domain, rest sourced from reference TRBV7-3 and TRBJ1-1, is GAGVSQTPSNKVTEKGKYVELRCDPISGHTALYWYRQSLGQGPEFLIYFQGTGAADDSGLPNDRFFAVRPEGSVSTLKIQRTERGDSAVYLCASSTDRTNTEAFFGQGTRLTVV.